The source of this T cell receptor beta chain is a study of shared clonotypes between healthy human individuals. The donor population consisted of healthy HIV-negative adults with no recent acute infections or vaccinations. In germline, CDR1 is GTSNPN, CDR2 SVGIG (reference sequence). This CDR3 spans 13 amino acids. Every subset's genomic DNA went evenly onto several immunoSEQ plates. Here immunoSEQ multiplex PCR was the method, and the copy in TCRdb shows in-frame clones only, minus some. The repertoire consists of about 450,000 clones, with around three quarters occurring once and the leading ten covering less than 15%.

The chain uses TRBV30 and TRBJ2-1; a weak D match, TRBD2 (6 bases). The sequence came from a woman between 40 and 55 years old in good health. Some clones in this sample may be carry-over from other donors' samples. The sample comprised PBMCs. CDR3: CAGRREVRNEQFF. DNA for the CDR3: TGTGCGGGGAGGAGGGAGGTGAGGAATGAGCAGTTCTTC.